This is a list of T cell receptor beta chains from one sample in a study of OX40 agonist ivuxolimab in advanced cancers. The protocol was immunoSEQ multiplex PCR, while the TCRdb copy is restricted to in-frame clones and leaves out a portion. The sample holds fewer than 100,000 clones, around 90% seen once. The starting material was CD4+ or CD8+ T cells sorted from blood, obtained in a trial of the OX40 agonist ivuxolimab. These receptor sequences come from an adult with an advanced solid tumor such as melanoma, head and neck, liver or kidney cancer. The conserved cysteine and the conserved F or W are not part of the CDR3 here.

TRBJ2-1 TRBV6-1 ASSSGTSQGHEQF
TRBJ2-2 TRBV13 ASSLESSGRGTGELF
TRBJ2-3 TRBV7-9 ASSLIGDTQY
TRBJ2-2 TRBV27 ASGGRELF
TRBJ2-5 TRBV12-5 ASGLVGGLRETQY
TRBJ2-1 TRBV19 ASSIVHGGYNEQF
TRBJ2-7 TRBV7-2 ASSLALDSYEQY
TRBJ1-1 TRBV6-5 ASSFLGTGGSTEAF
TRBJ2-5 TRBV7-2 ASKRRVYQETQY
TRBJ2-4 TRBV5-8 ASSRFDRARNIQY
TRBJ2-5 TRBV21-1 ASSKKRGQWGETQY
TRBJ2-7 TRBV9 ASSVGDAPGEQY
TRBJ1-4 TRBV14 ASSQRNPMEKLF
TRBJ2-2 TRBV10-1 ASSGQVTGELF
TRBJ2-3 TRBV7-2 ASSLGTSVDTQY
TRBJ2-7 TRBV5-1 ASSGTLAGGVFEQY
- TRBV5-1 ASSLRTGGNYEQY
TRBJ1-2 TRBV10-2 ASSESGRVSVHYGYT
TRBJ1-1 TRBV10-3 AIRGTGEGGTEAF
TRBJ1-3 TRBV6-5 ASSYYGRGTIY
TRBJ2-3 TRBV29-1 SVERESVDTQY
TRBJ2-7 TRBV7-2 ASSLGRLAGIEQY
TRBJ2-7 TRBV11-3 ASSLEGRAGRGTYEQY
TRBJ2-1 TRBV9 ASRPTESNEQF
TRBJ1-1 TRBV9 ASSVELSLTEAF
TRBJ1-1 TRBV28 ASSLRGGQGVEAF
TRBJ1-3 TRBV5-6 ASSLADRRAGNTIY
TRBJ2-1 TRBV20-1 SAHNYNEQF
TRBJ2-7 TRBV21-1 ASEPRSSYEQY
TRBJ2-5 TRBV7-8 ASSPGTSGGVTQY
TRBJ2-1 TRBV7-9 ASSGNYNEQF
TRBJ2-5 TRBV7-3 ASSLNGGWETQY
TRBJ2-5 TRBV11-2 ASSWTEPSRETQY
TRBJ2-2 TRBV7-3 ASSLLGSEELF
TRBJ1-5 TRBV6-5 ASRRTGRNQPQH